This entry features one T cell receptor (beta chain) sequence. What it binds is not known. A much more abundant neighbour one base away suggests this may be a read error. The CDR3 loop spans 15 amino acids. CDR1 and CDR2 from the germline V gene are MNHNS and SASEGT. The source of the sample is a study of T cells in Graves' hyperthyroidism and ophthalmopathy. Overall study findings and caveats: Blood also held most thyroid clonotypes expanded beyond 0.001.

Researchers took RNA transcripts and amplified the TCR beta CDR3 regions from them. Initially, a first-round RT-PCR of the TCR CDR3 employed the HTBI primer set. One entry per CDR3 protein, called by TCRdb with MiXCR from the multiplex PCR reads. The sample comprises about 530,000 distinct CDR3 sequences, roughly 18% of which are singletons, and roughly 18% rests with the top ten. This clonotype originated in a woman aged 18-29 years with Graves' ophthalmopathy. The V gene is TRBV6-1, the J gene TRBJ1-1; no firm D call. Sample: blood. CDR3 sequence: CASSGNTLLNTQAFF. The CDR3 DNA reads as TGTGCCAGCAGTGGAAACACGTTGTTGAACACTCAAGCTTTCTTT.